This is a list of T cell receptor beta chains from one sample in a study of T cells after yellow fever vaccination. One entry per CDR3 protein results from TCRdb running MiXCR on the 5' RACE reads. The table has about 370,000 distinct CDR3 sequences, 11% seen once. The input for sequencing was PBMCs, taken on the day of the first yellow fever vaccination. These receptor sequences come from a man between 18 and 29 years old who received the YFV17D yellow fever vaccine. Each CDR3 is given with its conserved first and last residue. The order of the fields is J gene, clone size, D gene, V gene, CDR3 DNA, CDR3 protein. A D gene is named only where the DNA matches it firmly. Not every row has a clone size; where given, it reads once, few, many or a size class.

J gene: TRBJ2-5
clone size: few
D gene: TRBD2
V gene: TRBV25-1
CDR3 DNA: TGTGCCAGACCTCGGGGGGGGCTGGAGACCCAGTACTTC
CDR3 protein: CARPRGGLETQYF

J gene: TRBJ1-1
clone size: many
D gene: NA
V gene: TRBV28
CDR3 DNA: TGTGCCAGCAGTCCCATAATGGGGGGGATGAACACTGAAGCTTTCTTT
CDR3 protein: CASSPIMGGMNTEAFF

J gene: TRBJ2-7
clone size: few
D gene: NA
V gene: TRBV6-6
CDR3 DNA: TGTGCCAGCAGAAGGGAAAGCTACGAGCAGTACTTC
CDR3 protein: CASRRESYEQYF

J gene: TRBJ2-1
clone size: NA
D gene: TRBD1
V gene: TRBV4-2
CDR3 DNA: TGTGCCAGCAGCCAAGGAGACAGGGGGCGTTTCGATGAGCAGTTCTTC
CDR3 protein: CASSQGDRGRFDEQFF

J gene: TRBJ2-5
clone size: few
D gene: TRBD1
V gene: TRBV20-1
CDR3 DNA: TGCAGTGCTAGACGTCCCTGGACAGGTGCAGAGACCCAGTACTTC
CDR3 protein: CSARRPWTGAETQYF

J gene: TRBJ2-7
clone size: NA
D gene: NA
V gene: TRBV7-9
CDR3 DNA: TGTGCCAGCAGCTTAACCGGACTTACCCTCTACGAGCAGTACTTC
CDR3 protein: CASSLTGLTLYEQYF

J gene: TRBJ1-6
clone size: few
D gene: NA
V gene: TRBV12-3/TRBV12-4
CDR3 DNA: TGTGCCAGCAGGCTCAGGGGTTCACCCCTCCACTTT
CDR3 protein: CASRLRGSPLHF

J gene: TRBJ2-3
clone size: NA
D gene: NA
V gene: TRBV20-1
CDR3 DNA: TGCAGTGCTCACCAAACAACTCGGGGAGATACGCAGTATTTT
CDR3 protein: CSAHQTTRGDTQYF

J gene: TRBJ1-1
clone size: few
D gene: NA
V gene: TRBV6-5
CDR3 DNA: TGTGCCAGTAGAAGGGTTGGCACTGAAGCTTTCTTT
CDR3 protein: CASRRVGTEAFF

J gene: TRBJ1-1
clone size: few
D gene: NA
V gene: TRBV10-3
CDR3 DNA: TGTGCCATCAGTGAGTCGAGTCGGGGGAGCACTGAAGCTTTCTTT
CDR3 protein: CAISESSRGSTEAFF

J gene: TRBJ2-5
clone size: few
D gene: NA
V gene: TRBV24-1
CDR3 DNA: TGTGCCACCAGTGGCGCACCCGGGACGCAAGAGACCCAGTACTTC
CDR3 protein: CATSGAPGTQETQYF

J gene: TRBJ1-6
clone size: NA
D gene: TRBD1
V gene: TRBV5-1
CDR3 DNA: TGCGCCAGCAGCATAACAGGGGATAGTAATTCACCCCTCCACTTT
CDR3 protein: CASSITGDSNSPLHF

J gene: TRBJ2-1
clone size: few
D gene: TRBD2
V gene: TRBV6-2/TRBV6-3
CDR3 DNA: TGTGCCAGCAGTTTCGATAGCGGGGAGCAGTTCTTC
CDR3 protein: CASSFDSGEQFF

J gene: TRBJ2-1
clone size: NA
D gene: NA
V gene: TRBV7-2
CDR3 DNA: TGTGCCAGCAGACCCGTCGGGGCTGTCGGGGACAATGAGCAGTTCTTC
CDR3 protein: CASRPVGAVGDNEQFF

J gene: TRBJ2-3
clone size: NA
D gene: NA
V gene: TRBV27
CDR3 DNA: TGTGCCAGCAAGGCCAGGGGTTGGGATACGCAGTATTTT
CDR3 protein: CASKARGWDTQYF

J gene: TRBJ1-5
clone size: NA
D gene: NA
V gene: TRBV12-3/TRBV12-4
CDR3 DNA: TGTGCCAGCAGTTTAACGGCCGGGGATCAGCCCCAGCATTTT
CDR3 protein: CASSLTAGDQPQHF

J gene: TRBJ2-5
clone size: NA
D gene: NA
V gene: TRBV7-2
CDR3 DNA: TGTGCCAGCAGCTTGGCCGGCTCCTGGGGGGAGACCCAGTACTTC
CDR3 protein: CASSLAGSWGETQYF

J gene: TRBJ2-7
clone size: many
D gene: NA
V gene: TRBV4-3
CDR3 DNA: TGCGCCAGCAGCCAAGATAGGGGGGGCTACACCTACGAGCAGTACTTC
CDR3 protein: CASSQDRGGYTYEQYF

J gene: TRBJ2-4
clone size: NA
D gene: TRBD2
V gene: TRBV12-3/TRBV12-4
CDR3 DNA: TGTGCCAGCAGTTTGATCCTAGCGGGGGGGTCCCGCGCCAAAAACATTCAGTACTTC
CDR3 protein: CASSLILAGGSRAKNIQYF

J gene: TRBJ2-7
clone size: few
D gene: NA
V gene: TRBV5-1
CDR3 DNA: TGCGCCAGCAGCTTGGCCAGTGTCTACGAGCAGTACTTC
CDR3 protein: CASSLASVYEQYF

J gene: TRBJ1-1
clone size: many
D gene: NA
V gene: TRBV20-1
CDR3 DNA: TGCAGTGCCAAAGGTTCAGGGATCCCTGAAGCTTTCTTT
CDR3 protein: CSAKGSGIPEAFF

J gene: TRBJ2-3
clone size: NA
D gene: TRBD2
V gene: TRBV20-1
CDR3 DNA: TGCAGTGCTAGACTACCCGGGACTAGAAGTCCCGATACGCAGTATTTT
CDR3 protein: CSARLPGTRSPDTQYF

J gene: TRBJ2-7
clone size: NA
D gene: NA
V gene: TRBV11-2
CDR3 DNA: TGTGCCAGCAGCCTCGGAGGTGGTAGAGGGTCATATAACTACGAGCAGTACTTC
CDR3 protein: CASSLGGGRGSYNYEQYF

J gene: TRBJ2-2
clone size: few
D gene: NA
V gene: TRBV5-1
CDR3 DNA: TGCGCCAGCAGCTTAGGAGGTGGCGACACCGGGGAGCTGTTTTTT
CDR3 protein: CASSLGGGDTGELFF

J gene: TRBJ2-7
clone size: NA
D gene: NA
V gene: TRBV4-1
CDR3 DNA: TGCGCCAGCAGCCAACGATATCCAGGGACTTACGAGCTGTACTTC
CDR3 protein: CASSQRYPGTYELYF

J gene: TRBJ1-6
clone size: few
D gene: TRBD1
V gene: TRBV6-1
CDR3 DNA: TGTGCCAGCAAAGAACTGGGACAGGCGGGGTCACCCCTCCACTTT
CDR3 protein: CASKELGQAGSPLHF

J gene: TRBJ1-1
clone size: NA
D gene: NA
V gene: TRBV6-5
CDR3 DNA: TGTGCCAGCAGTCCCGTAGGAGCTTTCTTT
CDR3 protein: CASSPVGAFF

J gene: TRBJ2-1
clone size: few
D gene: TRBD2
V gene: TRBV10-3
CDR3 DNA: TGTGCCATCAGGGGTACCGGGGGGGAGCACACTGAGCAGTTCTTC
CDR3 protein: CAIRGTGGEHTEQFF

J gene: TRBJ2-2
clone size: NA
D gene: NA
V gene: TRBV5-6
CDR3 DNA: TGTGCCAGCAGCTTCTTGGGGCGAGGCGCCGGGGAGCTGTTTTTT
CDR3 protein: CASSFLGRGAGELFF

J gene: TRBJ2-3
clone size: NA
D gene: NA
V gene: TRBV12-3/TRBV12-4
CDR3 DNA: TGTGCCAGCAGTCCCCTGCGGGCAGATACGCAGTATTTT
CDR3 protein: CASSPLRADTQYF

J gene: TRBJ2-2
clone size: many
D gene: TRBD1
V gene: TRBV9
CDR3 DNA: TGTGCCAGCAGCGCTCTGACAGGGTACACCGGGGAGCTGTTTTTT
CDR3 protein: CASSALTGYTGELFF

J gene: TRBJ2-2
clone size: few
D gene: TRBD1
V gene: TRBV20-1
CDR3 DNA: TGCAGTGCTAGAGATCCAGGGGGCACCGGGGAGCTGTTTTTT
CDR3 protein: CSARDPGGTGELFF

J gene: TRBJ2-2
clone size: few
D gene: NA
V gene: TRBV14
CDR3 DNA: TGTGCCAGCAGCCGCCTTCTAACAGAGACCGGGGAGCTGTTTTTT
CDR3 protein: CASSRLLTETGELFF

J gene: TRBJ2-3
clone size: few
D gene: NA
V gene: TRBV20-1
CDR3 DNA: TGCAGTGCTAGAGATCGAGGAGTAGCGCAGTATTTT
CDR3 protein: CSARDRGVAQYF

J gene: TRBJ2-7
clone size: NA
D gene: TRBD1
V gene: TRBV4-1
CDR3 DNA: TGCGCCAGCAGCCGGCCGGGACAGGGCTACGAGCAGTACTTC
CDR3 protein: CASSRPGQGYEQYF

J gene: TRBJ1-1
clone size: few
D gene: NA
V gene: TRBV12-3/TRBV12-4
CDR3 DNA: TGTGCCAGCAGTTTCAACACCTTGAATGAAGCTTTCTTT
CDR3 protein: CASSFNTLNEAFF